This TCR beta chain was sequenced in a study of shared clonotypes between healthy human individuals. Study conclusions and caveats: With several donors compared, around 5% of naive CD4 clonotypes were shared.

CDR1 and CDR2 from the germline V gene are MNHEY and SMNVEV (reference sequence). Trimming cost V 6 bases and J 5 bases, with 16 bases left between them. CDR3 size: 14 residues. Of note for this clone: The antigen remains unidentified.

An even split of each subset's genomic DNA across several immunoSEQ plates was performed. Repertoires were generated with immunoSEQ multiplex PCR, while TCRdb's copy carries only in-frame clones and drops some. Of roughly 890,000 clones listed, about 92% are singletons. The naive CD8 population came from CD45RO-negative cells selected for CCR7, without terminally differentiated effector memory CD45RA+ cells. The chain carries TRBV27 and TRBJ1-2; a possible D gene is TRBD1 (5 bases). The source material was naive CD8+ T cells sorted from blood. The sequence came from a man between 25 and 39 years old in good health. CDR3 nucleotides: TGTGCCAGCAGCCCCAAGAGGGGAAGGTATGGCTACACCTTC. It encodes CASSPKRGRYGYTF.